A selection of T cell receptor beta chains follows, all from one sample in a study of regulatory T cells in long-lasting Graves disease. TCRdb called the multiplex PCR reads again in MiXCR, with one record for every CDR3 protein. The sample shows a few hundred thousand distinct CDR3 sequences, about 13% of them seen only once. These same records also appear under a second study, on T cells in Graves' hyperthyroidism and ophthalmopathy.

The specimen comprised peripheral blood mononuclear cells (PBMCs), sampled at new diagnosis, from a patient treated with antithyroid drugs. The receptors were sampled from a man under 40 with Graves disease. The CDR3 runs from the conserved cysteine through the conserved F or W. A D gene is named only where the DNA matches it firmly. The size entry is marked missing in some rows and otherwise reads once, few, many or a size class.

J	size	D	V	DNA	CDR3
TRBJ2-3	many	-	TRBV30	TGTGCCTGGAGTGGGGCAACCACAGATACGCAGTATTTT	CAWSGATTDTQYF
TRBJ2-3	-	TRBD2	TRBV5-1	TGCGCCAGCAGCTTGTTAACTAGCGGGAACGGGGATACGCAGTATTTT	CASSLLTSGNGDTQYF
TRBJ1-5	many	-	TRBV12-3/TRBV12-4	TGTGCCAGCACCTCGGGCCTGGCTGGAAGGGGACCCCAGCATTTT	CASTSGLAGRGPQHF
TRBJ1-1	-	-	TRBV30	TGTGCCTTTTCCGGACAGCTGAACACTGAAGCTTTCTTT	CAFSGQLNTEAFF
TRBJ2-3	many	-	TRBV7-9	TGTGCCAGCACCAAAAGGGGGGGCACAGATACGCAGTATTTT	CASTKRGGTDTQYF
TRBJ2-7	many	TRBD1	TRBV20-1	TGCAGTGCTAGCTGGGGGACAGGGGGCCTCGAGCAGTACTTC	CSASWGTGGLEQYF
TRBJ2-2	few	-	TRBV5-8	TGTGCCAGCAGCTCGCAGGGTAATGTGAACACCGGGGAGCTGTTTTTT	CASSSQGNVNTGELFF
TRBJ1-2	many	-	TRBV6-5	TGTGCCAGCAGTTACACGCTGACACCCCACTATGGCTACACCTTC	CASSYTLTPHYGYTF
TRBJ1-1	many	-	TRBV20-1	TGCAGTGCTATTAGACAGGCCGGGTGGACTGAAGCTTTCTTT	CSAIRQAGWTEAFF
TRBJ1-5	few	-	TRBV20-1	TGCAGTGCTCAAGTCGGTACAGGGAGTCAGCCCCAGCATTTT	CSAQVGTGSQPQHF
TRBJ2-1	-	-	TRBV10-3	TGTGCCATCAGGAAGCTCTCCACGGGCTACAATGAGCAGTTCTTC	CAIRKLSTGYNEQFF
TRBJ2-4	-	TRBD2	TRBV7-3	TGTGCCAGCAGCTTAATAGCGGGAGACCACATTCAGTACTTC	CASSLIAGDHIQYF
TRBJ2-4	many	-	TRBV6-2/TRBV6-3	TGTGCCAGCGAGAAGTCAACCCTGGTCAAAAACATTCAGTACTTC	CASEKSTLVKNIQYF
TRBJ2-1	many	TRBD2	TRBV11-2	TGTGCCAGCAGCCAACTAGCGCCCAATGAGCAGTTCTTC	CASSQLAPNEQFF
TRBJ2-1	-	-	TRBV7-6	TGTGCCAGCGCCGGACTGACCGCTCAGTTCTTC	CASAGLTAQFF
TRBJ1-2	-	-	TRBV6-1	TGTGCCAGCAGGACAGGACGGATAACTAACTATGGCTACACCTTC	CASRTGRITNYGYTF
TRBJ2-2	once	-	TRBV2	TGTGCCAGCAGAGCCGACTGGGCGGGACCCACCGGGGAGCTGTTTTTT	CASRADWAGPTGELFF
TRBJ2-7	many	TRBD2	TRBV2	TGTGCCAGCAAGGCTAGCGGTGGAACCATCGAGCAGTACTTC	CASKASGGTIEQYF
TRBJ1-2	many	-	TRBV7-8	TGTGCCAGCAGCTTAGAAAAAGTCTATGGCTACACCTTC	CASSLEKVYGYTF
TRBJ2-7	-	-	TRBV29-1	TGCAGCGTTGAAGATCTCCGGGACGGCGAGCAGTACTTC	CSVEDLRDGEQYF
TRBJ1-2	-	-	TRBV28	TGTGCCAGCACCATGGTACCCTCCGACTATGGCTACACCTTC	CASTMVPSDYGYTF
TRBJ1-5	-	-	TRBV3-1	TGTGCCAGCAGCCAAGGACAGACTAGCAATCAGCCCCAGCATTTT	CASSQGQTSNQPQHF
TRBJ2-3	many	-	TRBV20-1	TGCAGTGCCCTGCTTTCCCGCACAGATACGCAGTATTTT	CSALLSRTDTQYF
TRBJ2-6	-	-	TRBV9	TGTGCCAGCAGCCCTAGCCAGGGCGTCCTGACTTTC	CASSPSQGVLTF
TRBJ2-7	many	-	TRBV27	TGTGCCAGCAGCAGAGACTACTCCTACGAGCAGTACTTC	CASSRDYSYEQYF
TRBJ2-4	many	TRBD1	TRBV12-3/TRBV12-4	TGTGCCAGCAGTTCCAGGGGGTTAGCCAAAAACATTCAGTACTTC	CASSSRGLAKNIQYF
TRBJ2-3	many	-	TRBV11-2	TGTGCCAGCAGCTTTGAAGTCACAGATACGCAGTATTTT	CASSFEVTDTQYF
TRBJ2-1	many	TRBD2	TRBV7-2	TGTGCCAGCAGCTTAAGGGCCATACTAGCGGGCTCCTACAATGAGCAGTTCTTC	CASSLRAILAGSYNEQFF
TRBJ2-1	many	TRBD2	TRBV12-3/TRBV12-4	TGTGCCAGCAGTTTACTAGCGGGAGACCGAGTCTTC	CASSLLAGDRVF
TRBJ2-5	many	-	TRBV5-1	TGCGCCAGCAGCTTGTCTCCAGCCGACAGATCCGAGACCCAGTACTTC	CASSLSPADRSETQYF
TRBJ1-1	few	-	TRBV5-4	TGTGCCAGCAGCTTTTGGCGGGGCACTGAAGCTTTCTTT	CASSFWRGTEAFF
TRBJ2-7	many	-	TRBV10-2	TGCGCCAGCAGGGTGGGGCCCAACTACGAGCAGTACTTC	CASRVGPNYEQYF
TRBJ2-7	many	-	TRBV14	TGTGCCAGCAGCCCCTCCCAGTACGAGCAGTACTTC	CASSPSQYEQYF
TRBJ1-4	-	-	TRBV5-1	TGCGCCAGCAGTGGTCCCGGGACACACGCTGAAAAACTGTTTTTT	CASSGPGTHAEKLFF
TRBJ2-7	many	TRBD2	TRBV2	TGTGCCAGCACCAGACTAGCGGGATTCTCCTACGAGCAGTACTTC	CASTRLAGFSYEQYF
TRBJ2-7	medium-sized	-	TRBV4-1	TGCGCCAGCAGCCTCGACAAAGGCGGGGTCTACGAGCAGTACTTC	CASSLDKGGVYEQYF
TRBJ2-7	-	-	TRBV7-9	TGTGCCAGCAGCTTAGAATACCACGAGCAGTACTTC	CASSLEYHEQYF
TRBJ1-2	many	-	TRBV9	TGTGCCAGCAGCGTAGCGCAGGGAGGGGACTATGGCTACACCTTC	CASSVAQGGDYGYTF
TRBJ2-3	-	-	TRBV20-1	TGCAGTGCTAGGAGTATGGGGTCTACGCAGTATTTT	CSARSMGSTQYF
TRBJ1-5	many	-	TRBV24-1	TGTGCCACCAGTTCTTCATCGGGGATCAATCAGCCCCAGCATTTT	CATSSSSGINQPQHF
TRBJ2-1	many	TRBD2	TRBV28	TGTGCCAGCAGTTTCACCCAGCGGGAGATTTACAATGAGCAGTTCTTC	CASSFTQREIYNEQFF
TRBJ2-3	many	-	TRBV18	TGTGCCAGCTCACCCGCCATGGGGGATACGCAGTATTTT	CASSPAMGDTQYF
TRBJ2-7	many	TRBD2	TRBV7-2	TGTGCCAGCAGCGGGACTAGCGGGAGCCACGAGCAGTACTTC	CASSGTSGSHEQYF
TRBJ2-3	many	-	TRBV20-1	TGCAGTGCTAGAGATCGGGGCGGGAAGGCCGATACGCAGTATTTT	CSARDRGGKADTQYF
TRBJ2-5	many	-	TRBV20-1	TGCAGTGCTATGCGGGACATGCAAGAGACCCAGTACTTC	CSAMRDMQETQYF
TRBJ1-5	few	-	TRBV4-1	TGCGCCAGCAGCCAAGTTGGGGGTCCCAATCAGCCCCAGCATTTT	CASSQVGGPNQPQHF
TRBJ2-7	few	-	TRBV7-8	TGTGCCAGCAGCTTAGTTCGGAGCCCCTACGAGCAGTACTTC	CASSLVRSPYEQYF
TRBJ1-6	many	TRBD1	TRBV28	TGTGCCAGCAGTTTATTTCAGGGGGCGGATTCACCCCTCCACTTT	CASSLFQGADSPLHF
TRBJ2-7	many	-	TRBV24-1	TGTGCCACCAGTGCCGGAGGGCCAAGCTCCTACGAGCAGTACTTC	CATSAGGPSSYEQYF
TRBJ1-6	many	-	TRBV7-8	TGTGCCAGCAGCTTAGAAGACAGCTATAATTCACCCCTCCACTTT	CASSLEDSYNSPLHF
TRBJ2-2	many	-	TRBV19	TGTGCCACGAAGAGGACTAACATAAACACCGGGGAGCTGTTTTTT	CATKRTNINTGELFF
TRBJ1-5	many	-	TRBV2	TGTGCCAGCAGTGTTGAGTATCAGCCCCAGCATTTT	CASSVEYQPQHF
TRBJ1-1	many	-	TRBV12-3/TRBV12-4	TGTGCCAGCAGTTTAGCGCCGGGGACTGAAGCTTTCTTT	CASSLAPGTEAFF
TRBJ1-5	many	TRBD1	TRBV6-1	TGTGCCAGCAGGGACAGGATTTTTAACCAGCCCCAGCATTTT	CASRDRIFNQPQHF
TRBJ2-7	many	TRBD1	TRBV18	TGTGCCAGCTCCCACGGGGACAGGACATACGAGCAGTACTTC	CASSHGDRTYEQYF
TRBJ2-7	few	TRBD2	TRBV7-2	TGTGCCAGCAGCTTAGCCGCGATCGTCCTAGCGGGAGCTTCGGAGAAGTACTTC	CASSLAAIVLAGASEKYF
TRBJ2-7	many	-	TRBV6-5	TGTGCCAGCAGTTACTCGAGGCAGAGCTACGAGCAGTACTTC	CASSYSRQSYEQYF
TRBJ1-4	-	-	TRBV29-1	TGCAGCGTTGTTTCACTAAATGAAAAACTGTTTTTT	CSVVSLNEKLFF
TRBJ2-5	many	-	TRBV10-3	TGTGCCATCAGTCCGCGGGTTGGTGGGAGAGGCGAGACCCAGTACTTC	CAISPRVGGRGETQYF
TRBJ2-7	few	TRBD2	TRBV11-2	TGTGCCAGCAGCAACCGCGGGACCCCTAGCGGGAGGGCCTTC	CASSNRGTPSGRAF